Following are 21 T cell receptor beta chains from one sample sequenced in a study of blood T cell repertoires in COVID-19. Clones were read by immunoSEQ multiplex PCR, and TCRdb kept only the in-frame ones, dropping some. The sample contains approximately 100,000 clones, nearly 90% of which appear only once. The specimen was peripheral blood. These receptor sequences come from a woman aged 60-75 years with acute or convalescent COVID-19.

CDR3 nucleotides: TGTGCCAGCAGCACCCGGGACAGCCTCAATGAAAAACTGTTTTTT. This encodes CASSTRDSLNEKLFF. The V and J genes are TRBV3-1 (or the pseudogene TRBV3-2) and TRBJ1-4; 7 nucleotides line up with TRBD1. Trimming removed 5 bases from V and 5 bases from J; junction bases left unmatched: 8. The CDR3 is made up of 15 amino acids. Germline-derived CDR1 and CDR2 are LGHDT and YNNKEL (reference sequence).

This clone was seen a handful of times. This chain connects TRBV13 to TRBJ1-6; D perhaps matches TRBD1 (5 bases). There are 19 residues in the CDR3. The V gene lost 6 bases and the J gene lost 1 base, with 22 bases spanning the gap. From germline, CDR1 is PRHDT and CDR2 FYEKMQ (reference sequence). The CDR3, as DNA: TGTGCCAGCAGTCCTAGTCAGGGTTTAATAGGGTCCTATAATTCACCCCTCCACTTT. The encoded protein is CASSPSQGLIGSYNSPLHF.

The V call is TRBV6-5, the J call TRBJ2-5, with 8 bases aligning to TRBD2. CDR3 length: 11 residues. Germline trimming cut 4 bases from V and 10 bases from J; bases unmatched to any gene: 2. CDR1 is MNHEY, CDR2 SVGAGI, per germline. The CDR3 DNA sequence: TGTGCCAGCAGTTTAGCGGGAAACCAGTACTTC. Encoded protein: CASSLAGNQYF.

The table lists this clone with a few counts. The genes are TRBV5-8 and TRBJ1-3; D unresolved. Germline V CDR1 and CDR2: SGHTS, YDEGEE. The CDR3 runs to 16 residues. V lost 1 base and J 0 bases, leaving 11 bases between the germline ends. Here the CDR3 DNA reads TGTGCCAGCAGCTTGATGTATCCCGGCTCTGGAAACACCATATATTTT. Amino acid sequence: CASSLMYPGSGNTIYF.

The chain is built from TRBV9 and TRBJ1-1, with 8 bases identical to TRBD1. The germline V gene has CDR1 SGDLS and CDR2 YYNGEE. The ends lost 2 bases at V and 0 bases at J; junction bases unmatched: 6. This CDR3 is 16 amino acids long. CDR3 amino acids: CASSVGQGALNTEAFF. For the CDR3, the DNA is TGTGCCAGCAGCGTCGGGCAGGGGGCTCTGAACACTGAAGCTTTCTTT.

J is TRBJ1-2 and V is TRBV28, with 7 bases fitting TRBD1. CDR3 length: 15 amino acids. V was clipped by 6 bases and J by 7 bases; unmatched bases: 14. CDR1 and CDR2 (germline): MDHEN, SYDVKM. CDR3 loop: CASRLTTGTARGYTF. CDR3 nucleotide sequence: TGTGCCAGCAGGTTAACCACCGGGACAGCCCGTGGCTACACCTTC.

The CDR3 here is CASKRLPGGLNEQFF. CDR3 nucleotides: TGCGCCAGCAAGAGACTGCCGGGAGGTCTCAATGAGCAGTTCTTC. The chain has TRBV5-1 and TRBJ2-1, with 7 bases that match TRBD2. The CDR3 totals 15 residues. In germline, CDR1 is SGHRS, CDR2 YFSETQ. V shed 6 bases, J shed 6 bases, and the junction held 12 bases outside the gene matches.

In this sample, this clone turned up a few times. The genes are TRBV27 and TRBJ1-1; no firm D call. The ends were cut back, 2 bases at V and 8 bases at J, with 6 bases in the middle. Germline lookup yields CDR1 MNHEY and CDR2 SMNVEV (reference sequence). This CDR3 has 11 amino acids. Written as DNA, the CDR3 is TGTGCCAGCAGTTTAAACGGGGAAGCTTTCTTT. Protein sequence: CASSLNGEAFF.

The V call is TRBV27, the J call TRBJ2-3; D is unresolved. The CDR3 consists of 15 residues. Trimming took off 3 bases at V and 3 bases at J, with 13 bases between the two ends. Germline V gives CDR1 MNHEY, CDR2 SMNVEV (reference sequence). The CDR3 region has the DNA TGTGCCAGCAGTTTGGGTCTGGAACTAACAGATACGCAGTATTTT. Protein: CASSLGLELTDTQYF.

The chain joins TRBV6-6 to TRBJ1-2, with a weak D call TRBD1 (5 bases). The germline V and J ends were trimmed by 4 bases and 6 bases, with 12 bases remaining between them. CDR1 is MNHNY, CDR2 SVGAGI, per germline (reference sequence). The CDR3 totals 13 residues. In nucleotides, the CDR3 is TGTGCCAGCAGTTCGCAGGGCATGGATGGCTACACCTTC. Its translation: CASSSQGMDGYTF.

V is TRBV3-1 (or the pseudogene TRBV3-2) and J is TRBJ2-1, with D possibly matching TRBD2 (6 bases). Trimming took 4 bases from V and 12 from J, leaving 16 bases between them. Germline CDR1 and CDR2: LGHDT and YNNKEL (reference sequence). This CDR3 has 13 residues. This chain's CDR3 is CASSLGRPGGQFF. In DNA form, the CDR3 reads TGTGCCAGCAGCCTGGGCAGGCCCGGGGGGCAGTTCTTC.

The genes are TRBV7-9 and TRBJ1-1; D is possibly TRBD1 (6 bases). Between the trimmed V and J ends, which lost 5 bases and 8 bases, there was a span of 12 bases. The CDR3 runs to 12 residues. Germline V lookup: CDR1 SEHNR, CDR2 FQNEAQ (reference sequence). The CDR3 sequence: CASSLGQPEAFF. For the CDR3, the DNA is TGTGCCAGCAGCCTCGGACAGCCGGAAGCTTTCTTT.

The chain employs TRBV19 and TRBJ2-4; tentative D call: TRBD2 (5 bases). The germline V gene has CDR1 LNHDA and CDR2 SQIVND (reference sequence). Trimming removed 1 base at V and 1 base at J, with 8 bases between. The CDR3 runs to 15 residues. For the CDR3, the DNA is TGTGCCAGTAGTATAGGTTGGGAGGCCAAAAACATTCAGTACTTC. Translation gives CASSIGWEAKNIQYF. Looking up the rest from reference TRBV19 and TRBJ2-4 gives the full variable domain: DGGITQSPKYLFRKEGQNVTLSCEQNLNHDAMYWYRQDPGQGLRLIYYSQIVNDFQKGDIAEGYSVSREKKESFPLTVTSAQKNPTAFYLCASSIGWEAKNIQYFGAGTRLSVL.

This clone has only one observation. The chain employs TRBV28 and TRBJ1-1; tentatively, D is TRBD1 (5 bases). Trimming removed 6 bases from V and 2 bases from J, with 13 bases in between. CDR1 and CDR2 (germline): MDHEN, SYDVKM. The CDR3 has 14 residues. This CDR3 is CASSLLTGNTEAFF. Here the CDR3 DNA reads TGTGCCAGCAGCCTACTTACAGGAAACACTGAAGCTTTCTTT.

The rearrangement uses TRBV11-2 and TRBJ2-1; weak D call: TRBD2 (6 bases). Germline CDR1 and CDR2: SGHAT and FQNNGV. Trimming removed 5 bases from V and 2 bases from J, with 13 bases in between. The CDR3 covers 15 residues. CDR3 protein: CASSQQRVPYNEQFF. CDR3 nucleotides: TGTGCCAGCAGCCAGCAGCGGGTACCCTACAATGAGCAGTTCTTC.

The chain joins TRBV2 to TRBJ2-7; 7 nucleotides line up with TRBD2. Losses at the gene ends were 7 bases for V and 3 bases for J; bases not matched to a gene: 6. The germline CDR1 and CDR2 sequences are SNHLY and FYNNEI. The CDR3 loop spans 13 amino acids. Here the CDR3 reads CASKAGEDYEQYF. CDR3 bases: TGTGCCAGCAAGGCGGGAGAGGACTACGAGCAGTACTTC.

Here the CDR3 reads CASSLETGFRGDTQYF. CDR3 bases: TGTGCCAGCAGCTTAGAAACGGGGTTCCGGGGAGATACGCAGTATTTT. The V and J genes are TRBV7-6 and TRBJ2-3; D possibly corresponds to TRBD2 (5 bases). The CDR3 consists of 16 residues. The V gene's germline CDR1 is SGHVS and CDR2 FNYEAQ. V lost 1 base and J lost 5, with 16 bases in between.

This sequence joins TRBV7-2 and TRBJ2-1; possible D gene TRBD1, 5 bases. V dropped 4 bases and J dropped 9 bases, with 13 bases sitting between them. CDR1 SGHTA and CDR2 FQGNSA come from the germline V gene. CDR3 length equals 13 residues. CDR3 amino acids: CASSSQGRLEQFF. CDR3 DNA: TGTGCCAGCAGCTCCCAGGGCCGCCTTGAGCAGTTCTTC.

The V gene is TRBV6-5, the J gene TRBJ1-2; maybe TRBD1 (6 bases). Trimming left V 4 bases short and J 7 bases short, with 19 bases between. Germline V lookup: CDR1 MNHEY, CDR2 SVGAGI. The length of the CDR3 is 15 residues. The CDR3: CASSFPSREGGGYTF. Here the CDR3 DNA reads TGTGCCAGCAGTTTCCCCTCGCGGGAGGGGGGTGGCTACACCTTC.

The gene calls are TRBV29-1 and TRBJ1-2, with D possibly being TRBD1 (5 bases). Germline values: CDR1 SQVTM, CDR2 ANQGSEA. The CDR3 length is 15 residues. In DNA, the CDR3 is TGCAGTCACCGGGGGGGGTCCCAAATCCAAGAAGGCTACACCTTC. The encoded protein is CSHRGGSQIQEGYTF.

The chain combines TRBV7-9 with TRBJ2-7; D might be TRBD1 (5 bases). Germline V gene lookup returns CDR1 SEHNR and CDR2 FQNEAQ (reference sequence). V was pared by 5 bases and J by 4 bases, with 9 bases between. The CDR3 consists of 12 residues. The CDR3 region has the DNA TGTGCCAGCAGCCTGACAGTTTACGAGCAGTACTTC. It specifies CASSLTVYEQYF.